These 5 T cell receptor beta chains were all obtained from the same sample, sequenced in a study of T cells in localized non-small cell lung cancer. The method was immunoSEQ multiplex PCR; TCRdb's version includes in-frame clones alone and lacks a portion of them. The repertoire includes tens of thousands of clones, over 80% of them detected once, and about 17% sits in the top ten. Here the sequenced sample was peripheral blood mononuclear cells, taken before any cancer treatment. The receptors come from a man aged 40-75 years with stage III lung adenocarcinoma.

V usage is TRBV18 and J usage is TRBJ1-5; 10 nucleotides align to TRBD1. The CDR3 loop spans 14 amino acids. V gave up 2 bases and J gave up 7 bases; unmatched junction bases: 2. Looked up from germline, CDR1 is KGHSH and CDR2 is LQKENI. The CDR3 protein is CASSPGTGEQPQHF. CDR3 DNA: TGTGCCAGCTCACCAGGGACAGGGGAACAGCCCCAGCATTTT.

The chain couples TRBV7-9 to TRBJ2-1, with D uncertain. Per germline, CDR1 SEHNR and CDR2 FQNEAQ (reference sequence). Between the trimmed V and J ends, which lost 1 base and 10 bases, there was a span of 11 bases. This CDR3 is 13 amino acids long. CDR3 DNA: TGTGCCAGCAGCTTAGGGGAAAGTGGCGAGCAGTTCTTC. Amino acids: CASSLGESGEQFF.

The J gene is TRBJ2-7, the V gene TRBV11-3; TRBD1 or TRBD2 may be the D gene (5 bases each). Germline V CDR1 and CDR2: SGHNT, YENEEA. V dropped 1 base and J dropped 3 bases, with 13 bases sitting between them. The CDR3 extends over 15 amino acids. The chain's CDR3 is CASSLGGTGIYEQYF. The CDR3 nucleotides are TGTGCCAGCAGCTTAGGAGGGACCGGCATCTACGAGCAGTACTTC.

CDR3 loop: CASTRGMAYEQYF. CDR3 sequence (DNA): TGTGCCAGCACCCGGGGCATGGCCTACGAGCAGTACTTC. The chain links TRBV6-1 to TRBJ2-7; D assignment may be TRBD1 or TRBD2 (5 bases each). Germline assignment: CDR1 MNHNS and CDR2 SASEGT. Trimming pared 7 bases from V and 2 bases from J, leaving 12 bases between. The CDR3 sequence is 13 residues long.

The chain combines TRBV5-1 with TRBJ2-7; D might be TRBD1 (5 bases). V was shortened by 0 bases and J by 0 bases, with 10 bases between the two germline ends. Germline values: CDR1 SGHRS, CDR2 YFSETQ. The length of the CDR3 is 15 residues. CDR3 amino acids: CASSLGQGSSYEQYF. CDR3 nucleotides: TGCGCCAGCAGCTTGGGGCAGGGAAGCTCCTACGAGCAGTACTTC. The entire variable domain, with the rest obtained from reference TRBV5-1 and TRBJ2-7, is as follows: KAGVTQTPRYLIKTRGQQVTLSCSPISGHRSVSWYQQTPGQGLQFLFEYFSETQRNKGNFPGRFSGRQFSNSRSEMNVSTLELGDSALYLCASSLGQGSSYEQYFGPGTRLTVT.